This TCR beta chain was recorded in a study of CD4 and CD8 cells across lung adenocarcinoma regions. TCRdb ran MiXCR on the PCR reads and lists one entry per CDR3 protein. Of roughly 25,000 distinct CDR3 sequences in the sample, around 52% were seen once. Samples came from patients with localized non-small cell lung adenocarcinoma. This clonotype was counted at least ten times. The sequenced material came from CD4+ T cells from the center of a lung tumor. The sequence derives from a male donor with lung adenocarcinoma. The CD4 and CD8 labels of this study may be unreliable.

CDR3 nucleotides: TGCGCCAGCAGCCAACGAACTAGCGGGAGTGGGTCCGGGGAGCTGTTTTTT. Translation: CASSQRTSGSGSGELFF. The V call is TRBV4-1, the J call TRBJ2-2; the match to TRBD2 covers 11 bases. CDR3 size: 17 residues. V gave up 2 bases and J gave up 6 bases; unmatched junction bases: 8. The V gene's germline CDR1 is MGHRA and CDR2 YSYEKL.